A single sample is the source of the 22 T cell receptor beta chains below, sequenced in a study of blood T cell repertoires in COVID-19. The data were produced by immunoSEQ multiplex PCR, yet TCRdb's version contains in-frame clones alone and is incomplete. This table has about 75,000 clones, more than 65% appearing once. Sequencing was done on a sample of peripheral blood. These receptors all come from an elderly woman with active or convalescent COVID-19.

This chain uses TRBV19 with TRBJ2-1, with 7 bases fitting TRBD1. The V and J ends lost 4 bases and 5 bases, in that order; junction bases with no gene match: 14. This CDR3 comprises 17 residues. Germline assignment: CDR1 LNHDA and CDR2 SQIVND (reference sequence). In DNA form, the CDR3 reads TGTGCCAGTAGTACCCGCACTTTAGGGACAGCCAACAATGAGCAGTTCTTC. This translates into CASSTRTLGTANNEQFF.

On this clone: Other DNA sequences within the sample encode an identical CDR3. This chain joins TRBV18 and TRBJ1-6; 9 bases are shared with TRBD1. The CDR3 runs to 14 residues. CDR1 and CDR2 from the germline V gene are KGHSH and LQKENI. With 3 bases clipped from V and 7 bases from J, the junction kept 1 base outside the gene matches. DNA for the CDR3: TGTGCCAGCTCACCCGGGACAGGGAATTCACCCCTCCACTTT. Translation: CASSPGTGNSPLHF.

The chain recombines TRBV6-5 with TRBJ1-1; TRBD1 matches 11 bases. The CDR3 totals 15 residues. Germline CDR1 is MNHEY and CDR2 is SVGAGI. V shed 2 bases and J 3 bases; nucleotides not matched to a gene: 2. CDR3 protein: CASSYGDRGDTEAFF. Here the CDR3 DNA reads TGTGCCAGCAGTTACGGGGACAGGGGGGACACTGAAGCTTTCTTT.

This clone has more than one count but fewer than ten. V is TRBV2 and J is TRBJ1-5, with 9 bases identical to TRBD1. Germline-derived CDR1 and CDR2 are SNHLY and FYNNEI. This CDR3 is built from 15 residues. The ends lost 6 bases at V and 1 base at J; junction bases unmatched: 4. This chain's CDR3 is CASRETGGSNQPQHF. CDR3 DNA sequence: TGTGCCAGCAGGGAGACAGGGGGAAGCAATCAGCCCCAGCATTTT.

In its sample, this clone was seen a few times. CDR3 loop: CASSPGTTGLNSPLHF. The CDR3 region has the DNA TGTGCCAGCTCACCAGGGACGACAGGGCTGAATTCACCCCTCCACTTT. The J gene is TRBJ1-6, the V gene TRBV18; TRBD1 agrees at 7 bases. Germline V lookup: CDR1 KGHSH, CDR2 LQKENI. After removal of 2 bases from V and 7 bases from J, the junction contained 8 bases not matched to a gene. CDR3 size: 16 residues.

Sample share makes this clone large. V usage is TRBV4-3 and J usage is TRBJ2-2; no clear D gene. This CDR3 spans 16 amino acids. Germline CDR1 LGHNA, CDR2 YSLEER. Trimming stripped 5 bases from V and 1 base from J, with 14 bases between. The CDR3, as DNA: TGCGCCAGCAGCGATGGCGGAGAGCTGAACACCGGGGAGCTGTTTTTT. Translated, it gives CASSDGGELNTGELFF.

The J gene is TRBJ2-2, the V gene TRBV6-6; 10 bases line up with TRBD1. Looked up from germline, CDR1 is MNHNY and CDR2 is SVGAGI (reference sequence). V was clipped by 5 bases and J by 2 bases; unmatched bases: 2. The CDR3 runs to 15 residues. Here the CDR3 reads CASSRTGGNTGELFF. The CDR3 DNA reads TGTGCCAGCAGTCGGACAGGGGGTAACACCGGGGAGCTGTTTTTT.

This clone was seen a handful of times. The gene calls are TRBV27 and TRBJ1-2; 7 bases agree with TRBD1. The CDR3 contains 15 residues. CDR1 and CDR2 (germline): MNHEY, SMNVEV (reference sequence). Unmatched junction bases numbered 14, after V lost 5 bases and J lost 8 bases. The CDR3 nucleotides are TGTGCCAGCAGTCCCTACCCTCCAGGGGGTGGGGGCTACACCTTC. This gives the protein CASSPYPPGGGGYTF.

With respect to this clone: At one end, the junction sequence differs from germline, possibly due to a read error. The chain has TRBV7-2 and TRBJ2-1, with TRBD2 matching 12 bases. CDR1 is SGHTA, CDR2 FQGNSA, per germline. The CDR3 is made up of 13 amino acids. The CDR3 region has the DNA TGTGCCAGCAGCCTAGCGGGGGGGCCCCTACTGTTCTTC. Protein sequence: CASSLAGGPLLFF.

This clone was picked up a small number of times. The rearrangement uses TRBV28 and TRBJ2-1; a possible D gene is TRBD2 (6 bases). The germline V and J ends were trimmed by 4 bases and 9 bases, with 19 bases remaining between them. Germline CDR1 reads MDHEN; CDR2 reads SYDVKM. The CDR3 is 15 amino acids. CDR3 sequence (DNA): TGTGCCAGCAGTTATGGCGGGACCAGGCGTTCTGAGCAGTTCTTC. Amino acids: CASSYGGTRRSEQFF.

This clone was observed a handful of times. This chain joins TRBV3-1 (or the pseudogene TRBV3-2) and TRBJ1-1; TRBD1 aligns across 9 bases. J gave up 2 bases and V 4 bases, and 8 bases lay outside the gene matches. CDR1 LGHDT and CDR2 YNNKEL come from the germline V gene (reference sequence). This CDR3 contains 16 residues. The CDR3 spells CASSLSGTGFNTEAFF. The DNA of the CDR3 is TGTGCCAGCAGCCTTTCCGGGACAGGGTTTAACACTGAAGCTTTCTTT.

The rearrangement uses TRBV7-2 and TRBJ2-2; 7 bases map to TRBD2. V trimming: 7 bases; J trimming: 6 bases; junction bases outside the gene matches: 8. CDR1 SGHTA and CDR2 FQGNSA come from the germline V gene. The length of the CDR3 is 14 residues. The chain's CDR3 is CASTHWGGAGELFF. The CDR3 DNA follows: TGTGCCAGCACCCACTGGGGGGGGGCCGGGGAGCTGTTTTTT.

The CDR3 loop reads CASSHSGTVLQETQYF. Written as DNA, the CDR3 is TGTGCCAGCAGCCACTCCGGGACAGTACTCCAAGAGACCCAGTACTTC. The chain couples TRBV7-2 to TRBJ2-5; 7 nucleotides match TRBD1. This CDR3 region has 16 residues. Germline loops: CDR1 SGHTA, CDR2 FQGNSA. Trimming at V came to 5 bases and at J to 1 base, leaving 10 bases not matched to a gene.

The chain uses TRBV7-2 and TRBJ2-2; unclear D gene. CDR3 length: 15 residues. Germline CDR1 is SGHTA and CDR2 is FQGNSA. The V end lost 2 bases, the J end lost 1 base, and 8 bases lay between the germline ends. The CDR3 DNA reads TGTGCCAGCAGCTTACTACAGAGGAACACCGGGGAGCTGTTTTTT. Its protein is CASSLLQRNTGELFF. Variable domain in full (rest from reference TRBV7-2 and TRBJ2-2): GAGVSQSPSNKVTEKGKDVELRCDPISGHTALYWYRQSLGQGLEFLIYFQGNSAPDKSGLPSDRFSAERTGGSVSTLTIQRTQQEDSAVYLCASSLLQRNTGELFFGEGSRLTVL.

The J gene is TRBJ2-3, the V gene TRBV24-1; possible D gene TRBD1, 5 bases. Germline CDR1 reads KGHDR; CDR2 reads SFDVKD. There are 16 residues in the CDR3. V was cut by 3 bases and J by 1 base, with 13 bases left in between. CDR3: CATSDNLPGRTDTQYF. CDR3 nucleotides: TGTGCCACCAGTGATAACCTGCCAGGGCGCACAGATACGCAGTATTTT.

This chain connects TRBV5-5 to TRBJ2-1; no clear D gene. The V gene lost 4 bases and the J gene lost 7 bases, with 15 bases spanning the gap. CDR1 and CDR2 from the germline V gene are SGHKS and YYEKEE (reference sequence). The CDR3 consists of 14 residues. The CDR3 region has the DNA TGTGCCAGCAGCGTGCCGGGTGTTCCAAATGAGCAGTTCTTC. Amino acid sequence: CASSVPGVPNEQFF. Filled out from reference TRBV5-5 and TRBJ2-1, the complete variable domain reads DAGVTQSPTHLIKTRGQQVTLRCSPISGHKSVSWYQQVLGQGPQFIFQYYEKEERGRGNFPDRFSARQFPNYSSELNVNALLLGDSALYLCASSVPGVPNEQFFGPGTRLTVL.

The chain joins TRBV9 to TRBJ2-7, with 8 bases matching TRBD2. Germline V gene lookup returns CDR1 SGDLS and CDR2 YYNGEE. The CDR3 totals 16 residues. Trimming removed 4 bases from V and 2 bases from J; junction bases left unmatched: 11. CDR3 in amino acids: CASSPGPLAGPYEQYF. The DNA of the CDR3 is TGTGCCAGCAGCCCCGGGCCCCTAGCGGGCCCCTACGAGCAGTACTTC.

The rearrangement uses TRBV9 and TRBJ1-6; 7 nucleotides match TRBD1. Germline values: CDR1 SGDLS, CDR2 YYNGEE. This CDR3 has 14 residues. Trimming took 0 bases from V and 8 from J; bases not matched to a gene: 2. The CDR3 DNA is TGTGCCAGCAGCGTAGAGGGGGCTTATTCACCCCTCCACTTT. Translation gives CASSVEGAYSPLHF.

The genes are TRBV7-2 and TRBJ2-5; the match to TRBD2 covers 8 bases. V shed 5 bases, J shed 12 bases, and the junction held 11 bases outside the gene matches. This CDR3 contains 13 residues. The germline V gene has CDR1 SGHTA and CDR2 FQGNSA. The CDR3, as DNA: TGTGCCAGCAGCCCCGGGGGGCGGGGGGTCAAGTACTTC. This encodes CASSPGGRGVKYF.

The chain employs TRBV7-8 and TRBJ1-6, with D maybe TRBD1 (6 bases). CDR3 length: 16 residues. Trimming left V 4 bases short and J 3 bases short, with 13 bases between. CDR1 and CDR2 from the germline V gene are SGHVS and FQNEAQ. The DNA for the CDR3 is TGTGCCAGCAGCTCACAGGGTCCGGGCTATAATTCACCCCTCCACTTT. Translated, it gives CASSSQGPGYNSPLHF.

This sequence joins TRBV6-5 and TRBJ2-7, with 8 positions matching TRBD1. This CDR3 contains 14 residues. From germline, CDR1 is MNHEY and CDR2 SVGAGI. Unmatched junction bases numbered 4, after V lost 4 bases and J lost 2 bases. The CDR3, as DNA: TGTGCCAGCAGTTCGGACAGGGCACCCTACGAGCAGTACTTC. Its translation: CASSSDRAPYEQYF.

The V and J genes are TRBV12-5 and TRBJ1-1, with D uncertain. Germline V gene sequence: CDR1 LGHNT, CDR2 FRNRAP. With 0 bases removed from V and 10 bases from J, the gap between germline ends came to 6 bases. The CDR3 is 11 residues long. The CDR3 reads CASGLVFGAFF. The CDR3 DNA reads TGTGCTAGTGGTTTGGTCTTCGGAGCTTTCTTT.